The present entry profiles one T cell receptor beta chain with its context. Antigen: not known. Germline CDR1 and CDR2: ENHRY and SYGVKD. Trimming stripped 2 bases from V and 9 bases from J, with 17 bases between. CDR3 length equals 15 residues. Measured with immunoSEQ multiplex PCR; TCRdb has only the in-frame clones, and not every one. This sample yields around 69,000 clones, of which around nine tenths are seen a single time; approximately 2.6% belongs to the top ten. This sample is drawn from a study of OX40 agonist ivuxolimab in advanced cancers. Study at large: There were three patients with partial responses, one having hepatocellular carcinoma and two cutaneous melanoma.

The study's findings and limits: No determination was made of the antigen specificity of the expanded peripheral T cells.

Sequencing used CD4+ or CD8+ T cells sorted from blood, obtained in a trial of the OX40 agonist ivuxolimab. This sequence originates from an adult with an advanced solid tumor such as melanoma, head and neck, liver or kidney cancer. V is TRBV10-3 and J is TRBJ2-1; no clear D. CDR3 in amino acids: CAISEQENSLSEQFF. CDR3 coding DNA: TGTGCCATCAGTGAGCAGGAAAATTCCCTCTCTGAGCAGTTCTTC.